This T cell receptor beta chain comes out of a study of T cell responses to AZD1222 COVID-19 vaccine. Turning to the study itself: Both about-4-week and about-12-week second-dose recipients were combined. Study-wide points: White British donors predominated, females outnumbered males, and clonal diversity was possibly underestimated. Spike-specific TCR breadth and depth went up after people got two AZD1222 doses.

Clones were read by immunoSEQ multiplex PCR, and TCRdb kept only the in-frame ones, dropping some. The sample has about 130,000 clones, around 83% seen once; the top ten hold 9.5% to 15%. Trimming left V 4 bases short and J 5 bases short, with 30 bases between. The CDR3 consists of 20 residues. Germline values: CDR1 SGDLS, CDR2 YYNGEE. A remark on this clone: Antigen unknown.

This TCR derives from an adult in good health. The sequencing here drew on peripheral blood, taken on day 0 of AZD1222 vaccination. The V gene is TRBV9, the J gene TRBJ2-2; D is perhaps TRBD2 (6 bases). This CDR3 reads CASSPRPVGGLSERTGELFF. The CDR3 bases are TGTGCCAGCAGCCCCCGCCCCGTGGGGGGATTAAGCGAGAGAACCGGGGAGCTGTTTTTT. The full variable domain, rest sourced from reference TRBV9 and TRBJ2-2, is DSGVTQTPKHLITATGQRVTLRCSPRSGDLSVYWYQQSLDQGLQFLIQYYNGEERAKGNILERFSAQQFPDLHSELNLSSLELGDSALYFCASSPRPVGGLSERTGELFFGEGSRLTVL.